Below, 20 T cell receptor beta chains from the same sample are listed, as sequenced in a study of cytomegalovirus exposure and HLA in healthy donors. Vbeta (60) and Jbeta (13) primers were used in the PCR. Clones were sequenced by immunoSEQ multiplex PCR, and TCRdb holds only the in-frame ones, with some missing. Its table records about 120,000 clones. Sample: PBMCs. The origin of the receptors is a young man in good health and CMV-seronegative.

The J gene is TRBJ1-1, the V gene TRBV28; the D gene is possibly TRBD1 (6 bases). Between the trimmed V and J ends, which lost 7 bases and 1 base, there was a span of 13 bases. The CDR3 consists of 14 residues. CDR1 and CDR2 (germline): MDHEN, SYDVKM. The CDR3 coding sequence is TGTGCCAGCACCTATAGGGGGGGGAACACTGAAGCTTTCTTT. Amino acid sequence: CASTYRGGNTEAFF.

The V call is TRBV6-1, the J call TRBJ1-5, with a possible D match to TRBD1 (5 bases). Germline CDR1 and CDR2: MNHNS and SASEGT. The CDR3 covers 18 residues. The V end lost 0 bases, the J end lost 0 bases, and 15 bases lay between the germline ends. The CDR3 sequence is CASSEAGFMTDSNQPQHF. CDR3 nucleotide sequence: TGTGCCAGCAGTGAAGCGGGGTTTATGACAGATAGCAATCAGCCCCAGCATTTT.

The V call is TRBV11-2, the J call TRBJ2-2; the match to TRBD1 covers 8 bases. Germline CDR1 SGHAT, CDR2 FQNNGV. With V trimmed by 5 bases and J by 6 bases, 14 bases remained unmatched. The CDR3 covers 17 residues. This CDR3 is CASSLPSGGQGPGELFF. The CDR3 bases are TGTGCCAGCAGCCTTCCCAGTGGCGGACAGGGCCCCGGGGAGCTGTTTTTT. The full variable domain, completed using reference TRBV11-2 and TRBJ2-2, is EAGVAQSPRYKIIEKRQSVAFWCNPISGHATLYWYQQILGQGPKLLIQFQNNGVVDDSQLPKDRFSAERLKGVDSTLKIQPAKLEDSAVYLCASSLPSGGQGPGELFFGEGSRLTVL.

The V call is TRBV5-1, the J call TRBJ1-5; 7 nucleotides align to TRBD1. In germline, CDR1 is SGHRS, CDR2 YFSETQ. V shed 3 bases and J 1 base; nucleotides not matched to a gene: 4. The CDR3 spans 15 residues. CDR3 protein: CASSSQGESNQPQHF. The DNA of the CDR3 is TGCGCCAGCAGCTCCCAGGGGGAGAGCAATCAGCCCCAGCATTTT.

This chain connects TRBV28 to TRBJ1-5; D is unclear. Looked up from germline, CDR1 is MDHEN and CDR2 is SYDVKM. Deletions cut 3 bases from V and 0 bases from J, with 3 bases between. This CDR3 spans 13 amino acids. The CDR3 DNA follows: TGTGCCAGCAGTTTCGGTAGCAATCAGCCCCAGCATTTT. Protein product: CASSFGSNQPQHF.

A word on this clone: The same CDR3 can be traced to other DNA sequences in this sample. The genes are TRBV29-1 and TRBJ2-7; 7 bases match TRBD1. The CDR3 consists of 11 residues. Germline CDR1 reads SQVTM; CDR2 reads ANQGSEA. Trimming at V came to 7 bases and at J to 2 bases, leaving 2 bases not matched to a gene. The CDR3 region has the DNA TGCAGCGCCGGACAGGCCTACGAGCAGTACTTC. Protein: CSAGQAYEQYF.

The V and J genes are TRBV7-8 and TRBJ1-5; unclear D gene. Per germline, CDR1 SGHVS and CDR2 FQNEAQ. CDR3 length: 15 residues. V was pared by 6 bases and J by 4 bases, with 16 bases between. This CDR3 is CASSSSSGNNQPQHF. CDR3 sequence (DNA): TGTGCCAGCAGTTCATCATCGGGTAATAATCAGCCCCAGCATTTT.

This chain connects TRBV2 to TRBJ2-2, with 8 positions matching TRBD2. Looked up from germline, CDR1 is SNHLY and CDR2 is FYNNEI. Trimming cost V 0 bases and J 2 bases; bases outside gene matches: 5. The CDR3 is made up of 17 amino acids. The CDR3 bases are TGTGCCAGCAGTGAAGCGATAGCGGGGTTAAACACCGGGGAGCTGTTTTTT. Translated: CASSEAIAGLNTGELFF.

This sequence joins TRBV10-2 and TRBJ2-5, with TRBD2 matching over 9 bases. The DNA end is a closer match to TRBJ2-7, so the J assignment may be wrong. Germline V gene lookup returns CDR1 WSHSY and CDR2 SAAADI. The CDR3 length is 12 residues. The CDR3 is CASLVAGDEQYF. CDR3 nucleotides: TGCGCCAGCCTGGTAGCGGGAGACGAGCAGTACTTC.

This sequence joins TRBV6-6 and TRBJ2-1, with TRBD2 as a possible D gene (6 bases). V was pared by 4 bases and J by 6 bases, with 19 bases between. CDR1 MNHNY and CDR2 SVGAGI come from the germline V gene (reference sequence). The CDR3 length is 16 residues. The CDR3 sequence: CASSSPSSGVGNEQFF. The CDR3 nucleotides read TGTGCCAGCAGTTCCCCCTCGTCGGGGGTAGGCAATGAGCAGTTCTTC.

The rearrangement joins TRBV5-1 to TRBJ2-7; 8 bases line up with TRBD1. With V trimmed by 5 bases and J by 1 base, 11 bases remained unmatched. The CDR3 is 16 amino acids. Per the germline V gene, CDR1 is SGHRS and CDR2 is YFSETQ. The CDR3: CASSLIGTGTSYEQYF. The CDR3 coding sequence is TGCGCCAGCAGTTTAATTGGGACAGGTACTTCCTACGAGCAGTACTTC. The whole variable domain, filled in from reference TRBV5-1 and TRBJ2-7, reads KAGVTQTPRYLIKTRGQQVTLSCSPISGHRSVSWYQQTPGQGLQFLFEYFSETQRNKGNFPGRFSGRQFSNSRSEMNVSTLELGDSALYLCASSLIGTGTSYEQYFGPGTRLTVT.

The rearrangement joins TRBV5-1 to TRBJ1-2; D call uncertain. This CDR3 is 13 amino acids long. Germline V gene sequence: CDR1 SGHRS, CDR2 YFSETQ. Trimming shortened V by 1 base and J by 5 bases, and 9 bases separated the two germline ends. The CDR3 reads CASSLTNQYGYTF. CDR3 in DNA: TGCGCCAGCAGCTTGACAAACCAATATGGCTACACCTTC.

The CDR3 sequence is CASSVRDSPPNEQFF. In nucleotides, the CDR3 is TGTGCCAGCAGCGTTCGGGACAGCCCCCCCAATGAGCAGTTCTTC. The chain employs TRBV9 and TRBJ2-1; 7 nucleotides align to TRBD1. Germline CDR1 reads SGDLS; CDR2 reads YYNGEE. There are 15 residues in the CDR3. With 2 bases clipped from V and 6 bases from J, the junction kept 8 bases outside the gene matches.

The chain links TRBV5-1 to TRBJ2-7; a weak D match, TRBD2 (6 bases). Trimming stripped 2 bases from V and 6 bases from J, with 12 bases between. The CDR3 runs 13 residues. The germline CDR1 and CDR2 sequences are SGHRS and YFSETQ. This chain's CDR3 is CASSFPGAIEQYF. In DNA form, the CDR3 reads TGCGCCAGCAGCTTCCCGGGAGCGATCGAGCAGTACTTC.

This chain connects TRBV5-1 to TRBJ2-7; D ambiguous. The V end lost 0 bases, the J end lost 3 bases, and 4 bases lay between the germline ends. The CDR3 sequence is 12 residues long. The germline gives CDR1 SGHRS, CDR2 YFSETQ. DNA of the CDR3: TGCGCCAGCAGCTTGGGAGGCTACGAGCAGTACTTC. Translation gives CASSLGGYEQYF.

This rearrangement joins TRBV19 to TRBJ1-1; tentatively, D is TRBD1 (5 bases). The CDR3 extends over 16 amino acids. The V end lost 0 bases, the J end lost 0 bases, and 11 bases lay between the germline ends. Germline lookup yields CDR1 LNHDA and CDR2 SQIVND (reference sequence). For the CDR3, the DNA is TGTGCCAGTAGTATAGATATGGAGACAGTGAACACTGAAGCTTTCTTT. This encodes CASSIDMETVNTEAFF.

The chain couples TRBV5-1 to TRBJ1-2, with 11 bases aligning to TRBD1. CDR3 length: 14 residues. Per the germline V gene, CDR1 is SGHRS and CDR2 is YFSETQ. The V gene end was trimmed by 4 bases and the J gene end by 6 bases; junction bases not matched to a gene: 5. This CDR3 reads CASSTGQGGNGYTF. CDR3 sequence (DNA): TGCGCCAGCAGCACGGGACAGGGGGGGAATGGCTACACCTTC.

The chain combines TRBV4-1 with TRBJ2-5, with 11 positions matching TRBD2. V was pared by 4 bases and J by 5 bases, with 9 bases of the junction left unmatched. There are 16 residues in the CDR3. Germline-derived CDR1 and CDR2 are MGHRA and YSYEKL. For the CDR3, the DNA is TGCGCCAGCAGCCCTACTAGCGGGAGCCTCGGGGAGACCCAGTACTTC. Translating it yields CASSPTSGSLGETQYF.

The chain links TRBV5-1 to TRBJ2-6; D may be TRBD1 (5 bases). Per germline, CDR1 SGHRS and CDR2 YFSETQ. This CDR3 has 15 amino acids. V lost 5 bases, J lost 0 bases, and 9 bases lay in between. The CDR3 spells CASRQDSSGANVLTF. In DNA, the CDR3 is TGCGCCAGCAGGCAAGACAGCTCTGGGGCCAACGTCCTGACTTTC.

The chain recombines TRBV6-1 with TRBJ1-5; D not certain. V lost 7 bases to trimming and J lost 5 bases, with 9 bases between them. Germline V gives CDR1 MNHNS, CDR2 SASEGT. CDR3 size: 12 residues. CDR3 protein: CASNRVYQPQHF. The CDR3, as DNA: TGTGCCAGCAACAGAGTTTATCAGCCCCAGCATTTT.